A single T cell receptor beta chain is shown here with its context. Its antigen is as yet unknown. This CDR3 region has 14 residues. Trimming removed 5 bases at V and 5 bases at J, with 13 bases between. CDR1 is LNHNV, CDR2 YYDKDF, per germline (reference sequence). Treatment denoted: some 19 received Ad26.COV2.S at low or high dose, single or two shots; 5 received placebo; per-sample allocation not given. All samples were drawn on day 63, counting from the first vaccine or placebo injection. An 18-55-year-old adult in Boston served as donor. The data derive from a study of Ad26.COV2.S vaccination and SARS-CoV-2 variants. Study-wide results and limits: Those who received the vaccine showed greater spike-specific TCR breadth than those given placebo.

Profiled with immunoSEQ multiplex PCR; TCRdb holds only in-frame clones, not every one. The sample yields 380,000 or so clones, about four fifths seen once. The chain joins TRBV15 to TRBJ1-5; D is undetermined. This specimen was peripheral blood, taken in a trial of Ad26.COV2.S vaccine versus placebo. The TCR comes from a person between 18 and 59 years old who received the Ad26.COV2.S COVID-19 vaccine or a placebo. CDR3 in amino acids: CATSPSVLYQPQHF. DNA of the CDR3: TGTGCCACCAGCCCATCGGTTCTCTATCAGCCCCAGCATTTT.